This T cell receptor (beta chain) was identified during a study of regulatory T cells in long-lasting Graves disease. The study's findings and limits: Lower TCR diversity characterized persistent Graves' patients relative to newly diagnosed patients.

As for this clonotype: Its cognate antigen is unknown.

Stated time point: newly diagnosed GD, antithyroid drugs for less than 3 months. Preparation of the TCR library used RNA extracted from PBMCs. Arm-PCR of CDR3 regions with iRepertoire HTBI primers generated TCR beta libraries. In the original processing: Across all samples, approximately 68 TRBV segments and roughly 14 TRBJ segments were identified. TCRdb processed the multiplex PCR reads anew with MiXCR; each CDR3 protein has one entry. TCRdb's processing, not the study's, gives the V and J calls here. The data show 540,000 or so distinct CDR3 sequences, with about 13% seen just once and 8% to 10% held by the top ten. The same sample was also studied in work on T cells in Graves' hyperthyroidism and ophthalmopathy. From that paper: A first-round RT-PCR of the TCR CDR3 used the HTBI primer set. Blood also contained most expanded thyroid clonotypes above 0.001.

This clonotype was sampled from a man younger than 40 with Graves disease. The sample was peripheral blood mononuclear cells (PBMCs), taken at new diagnosis, from a patient treated with antithyroid drugs.

CDR3: CASSYQGSPLHF. In DNA, the CDR3 is TGTGCCAGCAGCTACCAGGGATCACCCCTCCACTTT. The J gene is TRBJ1-6, the V gene TRBV9, with a tentative D call TRBD1 (5 bases). The germline V gene encodes CDR1 SGDLS and CDR2 YYNGEE. The CDR3 is 12 residues long. The germline V and J ends were trimmed by 4 bases and 10 bases, with 9 bases remaining between them.